The 25 T cell receptor beta chains below were found in one sample sequenced in a study of shared clonotypes between healthy human individuals. CD45RO-negative CD8 cells positively selected for CCR7 made up the naive population, which excluded terminally differentiated effector memory CD45RA+ cells. TCRdb keeps only in-frame clones here, not all; method: immunoSEQ multiplex PCR. The sample contains 800,000 or so clones, 90% to 98% of which appear only once. The sample comprised naive CD8+ T cells sorted from blood. The source is a man aged 30-40 years in good health.

V gene TRBV6-1 combines with J gene TRBJ2-3; 8 nucleotides align to TRBD1. Germline V gives CDR1 MNHNS, CDR2 SASEGT. The CDR3 has 13 amino acids. The CDR3 DNA is TGTGCATCTTGGGACAGGCTCACAGATACGCAGTATTTT. This sequence encodes CASWDRLTDTQYF.

The chain uses TRBV7-9 and TRBJ2-2, with D unresolved. Germline lookup yields CDR1 SEHNR and CDR2 FQNEAQ (reference sequence). The ends were cut back, 4 bases at V and 3 bases at J, with 15 bases in the middle. The CDR3 covers 16 residues. The CDR3 reads CASSSASWSDTGELFF. The CDR3 bases are TGTGCCAGCAGCTCCGCTTCATGGAGCGACACCGGGGAGCTGTTTTTT. The full variable domain, in which reference TRBV7-9 and TRBJ2-2 provide the parts outside the CDR3, is DTGVSQNPRHKITKRGQNVTFRCDPISEHNRLYWYRQTLGQGPEFLTYFQNEAQLEKSRLLSDRFSAERPKGSFSTLEIQRTEQGDSAMYLCASSSASWSDTGELFFGEGSRLTVL.

Written as DNA, the CDR3 is TGTGCCAGCAGCCAAGGACAGGCGGGCGGGGAAGCTTTCTTT. Translating gives CASSQGQAGGEAFF. The rearrangement uses TRBV14 and TRBJ1-1, with D perhaps TRBD1 (6 bases). Trimming cost V 1 base and J 8 bases, with 14 bases left between them. CDR1 and CDR2 from the germline V gene are SGHDN and FVKESK. This CDR3 region has 14 residues.

With regard to this clone: This sample also contains other DNA sequences that code for the same CDR3. The V call is TRBV6-5, the J call TRBJ1-1; D remains unclear. The V end was cut by 2 bases, the J end by 1 base, with 5 bases between. The CDR3 contains 13 residues. Germline V lookup: CDR1 MNHEY, CDR2 SVGAGI. CDR3 amino acids: CASSYGSNTEAFF. The CDR3 DNA reads as TGTGCCAGCAGTTACGGATCGAACACTGAAGCTTTCTTT.

J is TRBJ2-1 and V is TRBV28; D unclear. V shed 4 bases and J shed 3 bases, with 7 bases lying between them. The germline gives CDR1 MDHEN, CDR2 SYDVKM. This CDR3 is 13 amino acids long. The CDR3 region is CASSSLGYNEQFF. DNA of the CDR3: TGTGCCAGCAGTTCCCTAGGCTACAATGAGCAGTTCTTC.

The V and J genes are TRBV2 and TRBJ2-1; 9 bases agree with TRBD2. The CDR3 is made up of 14 amino acids. From germline, CDR1 is SNHLY and CDR2 FYNNEI. The V segment lost 11 bases and the J segment 4 bases; nucleotides outside the gene matches: 9. CDR3 residues: CASLGTSSYNEQFF. DNA of the CDR3: TGTGCCTCCCTGGGGACTAGCTCTTACAATGAGCAGTTCTTC.

V usage is TRBV4-1 and J usage is TRBJ2-3; possible D gene TRBD1, 10 bases. Germline lookup yields CDR1 MGHRA and CDR2 YSYEKL. Trimming took off 4 bases at V and 0 bases at J, with 23 bases between the two ends. CDR3 length: 19 residues. CDR3 bases: TGCGCCAGCAGCCCCTGGACAGGGGGAGGACTAGCGAGCACAGATACGCAGTATTTT. Amino acids: CASSPWTGGGLASTDTQYF.

V gene TRBV13 combines with J gene TRBJ2-3; D remains unclear. V lost 5 bases and J 0 bases, leaving 9 bases between the germline ends. Germline values: CDR1 PRHDT, CDR2 FYEKMQ (reference sequence). The CDR3 spans 14 residues. The CDR3 spells CASSPQRSTDTQYF. Here the CDR3 DNA reads TGTGCCAGCAGCCCCCAGCGAAGCACAGATACGCAGTATTTT.

The chain carries TRBV5-8 and TRBJ2-5; 13 bases align to TRBD2. V dropped 4 bases and J dropped 3; count of bases not matched to a gene: 3. The CDR3 spans 15 residues. The V gene's germline CDR1 is SGHTS and CDR2 YDEGEE. The CDR3 DNA follows: TGTGCCAGCAGCGCCGGACTAGCGGGGGAAGAGACCCAGTACTTC. It codes for CASSAGLAGEETQYF.

This sequence joins TRBV27 and TRBJ1-4, with 7 bases fitting TRBD1. After removal of 8 bases from V and 5 bases from J, the junction contained 11 bases not matched to a gene. This CDR3 is built from 15 residues. Germline lookup yields CDR1 MNHEY and CDR2 SMNVEV (reference sequence). The CDR3 DNA follows: TGTGCCAGCTCGTTATCAGGGGGGGGAAATGAAAAACTGTTTTTT. This translates into CASSLSGGGNEKLFF. Filled out from reference TRBV27 and TRBJ1-4, the complete variable domain reads EAQVTQNPRYLITVTGKKLTVTCSQNMNHEYMSWYRQDPGLGLRQIYYSMNVEVTDKGDVPEGYKVSRKEKRNFPLILESPSPNQTSLYFCASSLSGGGNEKLFFGSGTQLSVL.

In its sample, this clone was seen once. The chain carries TRBV7-4 and TRBJ2-7; D is unresolved. Per the germline V gene, CDR1 is SGHVT and CDR2 is SQSDAQ. V was shortened by 2 bases and J by 5 bases, with 10 bases between the two germline ends. The length of the CDR3 is 13 residues. CDR3 residues: CASSLKGANEQYF. The CDR3 region has the DNA TGTGCCAGCAGCTTAAAAGGTGCCAACGAGCAGTACTTC.

V gene TRBV2 combines with J gene TRBJ2-1; D uncertain. V lost 4 bases and J 4 bases, leaving 5 bases between the germline ends. CDR1 is SNHLY, CDR2 FYNNEI, per germline. This CDR3 region has 12 residues. The CDR3: CASSARYNEQFF. The CDR3 DNA is TGTGCCAGCAGTGCTCGTTACAATGAGCAGTTCTTC.

V gene TRBV7-6 combines with J gene TRBJ2-1; unclear D gene. The CDR3 contains 12 residues. From germline, CDR1 is SGHVS and CDR2 FNYEAQ. The V end was cut by 8 bases, the J end by 1 base, with 6 bases between. The CDR3 coding sequence is TGTGCCAGCGGGAAGTCCTACAATGAGCAGTTCTTC. Its protein product is CASGKSYNEQFF.

V gene TRBV5-1 combines with J gene TRBJ1-1; D remains unclear. Germline values: CDR1 SGHRS, CDR2 YFSETQ. The CDR3 sequence is 14 residues long. V lost 3 bases and J lost 1, with 10 bases in between. The CDR3 bases are TGCGCCAGCAGCTCCGGAGCGGGGAACACTGAAGCTTTCTTT. Protein: CASSSGAGNTEAFF.

The V gene is TRBV7-9, the J gene TRBJ2-7; tentatively, D is TRBD2 (6 bases). Germline CDR1 reads SEHNR; CDR2 reads FQNEAQ (reference sequence). CDR3 length: 15 residues. V gave up 5 bases and J gave up 4 bases, with 18 bases separating them. CDR3 residues: CASSPYRGGEYEQYF. As DNA, the CDR3 is TGTGCCAGCAGCCCCTATCGGGGAGGAGAATACGAGCAGTACTTC. Full variable domain (remainder filled in from reference TRBV7-9 and TRBJ2-7): DTGVSQNPRHKITKRGQNVTFRCDPISEHNRLYWYRQTLGQGPEFLTYFQNEAQLEKSRLLSDRFSAERPKGSFSTLEIQRTEQGDSAMYLCASSPYRGGEYEQYFGPGTRLTVT.

The chain carries TRBV11-2 and TRBJ2-7; D not certain. The CDR3 has 13 amino acids. V lost 4 bases to trimming and J lost 0 bases, with 7 bases between them. CDR1 is SGHAT and CDR2 is FQNNGV in the germline V gene. The CDR3 sequence: CASSSFNSYEQYF. CDR3 bases: TGTGCCAGCAGCTCCTTTAACTCCTACGAGCAGTACTTC.

This chain links TRBV21-1 with TRBJ2-5; the D call of TRBD1 is as the table states it, not checked on the DNA. TRBV21-1 is a known pseudogene. The CDR3 spans 17 residues. The CDR3: CASSKGPGQGGQETQYF. As DNA, the CDR3 is TGTGCCAGCAGCAAAGGCCCCGGGCAGGGGGGACAAGAGACCCAGTACTTC.

This chain links TRBV10-2 with TRBJ1-5, with TRBD1 identical over 7 bases. The germline V gene has CDR1 WSHSY and CDR2 SAAADI. The J segment lost 6 bases and the V segment lost 7 bases, leaving 6 bases of the junction unmatched. This CDR3 is 13 amino acids long. The CDR3 nucleotides read TGCGCCAGCAAGGAGGGGGCGGCTCAGCCCCAGCATTTT. It yields the protein CASKEGAAQPQHF.

The chain uses TRBV7-9 and TRBJ2-1; 7 nucleotides match TRBD2. V lost 2 bases and J lost 5; bases outside the gene matches: 12. The CDR3 totals 17 residues. The germline gives CDR1 SEHNR, CDR2 FQNEAQ (reference sequence). The CDR3 sequence: CASSLSVGGRKNNEQFF. CDR3 DNA sequence: TGTGCCAGCAGCTTAAGTGTCGGCGGGAGAAAGAACAATGAGCAGTTCTTC.

This rearrangement joins TRBV18 to TRBJ2-7, with 9 bases aligning to TRBD2. Germline V CDR1 and CDR2: KGHSH, LQKENI. Unmatched junction bases numbered 6, after V lost 0 bases and J lost 6 bases. This CDR3 region has 15 residues. CDR3 sequence reads: CASSPPELAGPEQYF. In nucleotides, the CDR3 is TGTGCCAGCTCACCACCGGAACTAGCGGGCCCCGAGCAGTACTTC. Full variable domain (rest looked up from reference TRBV18 and TRBJ2-7): NAGVMQNPRHLVRRRGQEARLRCSPMKGHSHVYWYRQLPEEGLKFMVYLQKENIIDESGMPKERFSAEFPKEGPSILRIQQVVRGDSAAYFCASSPPELAGPEQYFGPGTRLTVT.

This chain uses TRBV7-9 with TRBJ2-5, with D possibly matching TRBD2 (5 bases). CDR3 length: 13 residues. V lost 7 bases and J 7 bases, leaving 16 bases between the germline ends. Germline V gene lookup returns CDR1 SEHNR and CDR2 FQNEAQ (reference sequence). The CDR3 nucleotides read TGTGCCAGCACTACAAGGGAGAGCGTGACCCAGTACTTC. Translating it yields CASTTRESVTQYF.

Here the CDR3 reads CASSFYREIGELFF. The DNA for the CDR3 is TGTGCCAGCAGTTTTTACAGGGAAATCGGGGAGCTGTTTTTT. The genes are TRBV28 and TRBJ2-2; D perhaps matches TRBD1 (6 bases). The germline V gene encodes CDR1 MDHEN and CDR2 SYDVKM. V was clipped by 3 bases and J by 7 bases, with 12 bases between them. The CDR3 covers 14 residues.

The J gene is TRBJ1-5, the V gene TRBV6-1; D is possibly TRBD1 (6 bases). Germline V gene lookup returns CDR1 MNHNS and CDR2 SASEGT. This CDR3 has 14 amino acids. V was shortened by 4 bases and J by 6 bases, with 13 bases between the two germline ends. CDR3 protein: CASSGIGTSQPQHF. DNA of the CDR3: TGTGCCAGCAGTGGGATCGGGACATCTCAGCCCCAGCATTTT.

The V and J genes are TRBV7-3 and TRBJ1-3; the D is unclear. This CDR3 spans 16 amino acids. The germline V gene has CDR1 SGHTA and CDR2 FQGTGA. Trimming pared 0 bases from V and 2 bases from J, leaving 11 bases between. The CDR3 loop is CASSLTPGGTGNTIYF. Here the CDR3 DNA reads TGTGCCAGCAGCTTAACCCCAGGTGGGACTGGAAACACCATATATTTT.

V gene TRBV7-9 combines with J gene TRBJ1-4; D unresolved. The V end lost 0 bases, the J end lost 8 bases, and 4 bases lay between the germline ends. The CDR3 contains 12 residues. Germline CDR1 and CDR2: SEHNR and FQNEAQ (reference sequence). The CDR3 protein is CASSLATEKLFF. DNA for the CDR3: TGTGCCAGCAGCTTAGCGACGGAAAAACTGTTTTTT.